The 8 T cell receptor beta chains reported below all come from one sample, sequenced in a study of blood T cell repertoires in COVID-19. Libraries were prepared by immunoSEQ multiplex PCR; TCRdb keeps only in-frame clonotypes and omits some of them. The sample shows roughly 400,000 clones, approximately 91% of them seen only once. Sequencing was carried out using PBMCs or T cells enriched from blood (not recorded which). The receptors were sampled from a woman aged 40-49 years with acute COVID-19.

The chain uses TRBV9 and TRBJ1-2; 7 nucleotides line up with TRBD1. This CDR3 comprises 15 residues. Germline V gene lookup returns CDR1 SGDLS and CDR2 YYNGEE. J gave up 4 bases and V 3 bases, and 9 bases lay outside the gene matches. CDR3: CASSEGPGGGYGYTF. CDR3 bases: TGTGCCAGCAGCGAAGGCCCAGGGGGAGGCTATGGCTACACCTTC.

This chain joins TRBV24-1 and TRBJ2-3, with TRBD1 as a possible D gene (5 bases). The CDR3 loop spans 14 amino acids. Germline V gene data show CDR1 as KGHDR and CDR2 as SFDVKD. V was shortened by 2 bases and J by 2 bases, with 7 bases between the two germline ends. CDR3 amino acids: CATSDSRATDTQYF. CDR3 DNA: TGTGCCACCAGTGATTCCAGGGCCACAGATACGCAGTATTTT.

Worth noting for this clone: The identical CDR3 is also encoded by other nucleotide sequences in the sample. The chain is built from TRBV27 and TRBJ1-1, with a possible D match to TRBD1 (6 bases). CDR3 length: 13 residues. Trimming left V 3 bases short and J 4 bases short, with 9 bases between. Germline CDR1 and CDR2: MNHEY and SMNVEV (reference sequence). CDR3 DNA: TGTGCCAGCAGTTTTTCAGGGGTCACTGAAGCTTTCTTT. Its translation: CASSFSGVTEAFF.

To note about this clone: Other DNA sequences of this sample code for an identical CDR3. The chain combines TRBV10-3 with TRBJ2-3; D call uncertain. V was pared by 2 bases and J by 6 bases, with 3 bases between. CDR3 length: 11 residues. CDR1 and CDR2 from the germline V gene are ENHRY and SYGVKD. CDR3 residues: CAISELDTQYF. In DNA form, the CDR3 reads TGTGCCATCAGTGAGCTGGATACGCAGTATTTT.

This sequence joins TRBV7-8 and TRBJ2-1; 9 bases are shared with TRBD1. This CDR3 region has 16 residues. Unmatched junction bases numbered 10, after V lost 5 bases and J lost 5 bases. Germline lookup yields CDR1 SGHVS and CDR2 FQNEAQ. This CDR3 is CASSAPGQGLNNEQFF. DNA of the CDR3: TGTGCCAGCAGCGCTCCGGGACAGGGACTCAACAATGAGCAGTTCTTC.

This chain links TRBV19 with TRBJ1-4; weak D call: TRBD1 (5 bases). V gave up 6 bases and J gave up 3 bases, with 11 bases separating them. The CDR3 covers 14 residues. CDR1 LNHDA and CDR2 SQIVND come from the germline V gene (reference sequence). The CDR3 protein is CASSWGGANEKLFF. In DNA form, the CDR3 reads TGTGCCAGTAGCTGGGGAGGGGCTAATGAAAAACTGTTTTTT.

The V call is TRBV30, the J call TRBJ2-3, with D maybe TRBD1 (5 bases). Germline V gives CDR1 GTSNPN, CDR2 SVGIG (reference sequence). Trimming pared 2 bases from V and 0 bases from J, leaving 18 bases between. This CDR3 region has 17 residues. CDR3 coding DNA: TGTGCCTGGAGTAGGGGCGGTACCCAACCTAGCACAGATACGCAGTATTTT. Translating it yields CAWSRGGTQPSTDTQYF.

The CDR3 loop is CASSVMGAGNTIYF. The DNA for the CDR3 is TGTGCCAGCAGTGTAATGGGGGCCGGAAACACCATATATTTT. The gene calls are TRBV2 and TRBJ1-3, with D maybe TRBD1 (6 bases). Trimming removed 4 bases at V and 4 bases at J, with 11 bases between. Germline CDR1 is SNHLY and CDR2 is FYNNEI. CDR3 size: 14 residues.